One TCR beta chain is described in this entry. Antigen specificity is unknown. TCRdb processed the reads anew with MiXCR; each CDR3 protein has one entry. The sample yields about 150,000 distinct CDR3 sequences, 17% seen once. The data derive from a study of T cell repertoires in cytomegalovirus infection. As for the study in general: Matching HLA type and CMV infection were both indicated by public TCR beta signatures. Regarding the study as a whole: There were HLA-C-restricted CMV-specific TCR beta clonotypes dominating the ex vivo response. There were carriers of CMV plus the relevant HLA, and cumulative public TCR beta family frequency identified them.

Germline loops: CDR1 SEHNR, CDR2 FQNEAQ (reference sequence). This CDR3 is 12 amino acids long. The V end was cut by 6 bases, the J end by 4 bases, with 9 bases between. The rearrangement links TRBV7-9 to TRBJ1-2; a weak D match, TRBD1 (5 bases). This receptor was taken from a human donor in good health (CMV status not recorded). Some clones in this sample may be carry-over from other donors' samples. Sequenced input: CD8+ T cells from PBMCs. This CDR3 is CASRGQVYGYTF. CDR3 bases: TGTGCCAGCAGGGGGCAGGTCTATGGCTACACCTTC.